The T cell receptor (beta chain) described here comes from a study of neurological immune-mediated disorders. General study findings and limits: Falling below healthy controls, multiple sclerosis showed the least TCR clonal expansion, while HTLV-1-associated myelopathy showed the most.

Preparation of the unsorted libraries drew on 2 million PBMCs stored at -80 C. Concerning this clonotype itself: Its antigen is unidentified.

CDR3 length: 13 amino acids. The junction had 7 bases not matched to a gene; V was cut back by 6 bases and J by 6 bases. CDR1 and CDR2 from the germline V gene are SGHVS and FQNEAQ. One entry per CDR3 protein results from TCRdb running MiXCR on the 5' RACE reads. Of some 120,000 distinct CDR3 sequences listed, more than 2.5% are singletons. This chain uses TRBV7-8 with TRBJ2-7; 8 bases align to TRBD2. This TCR was recovered from a woman aged 25 to 39 with multiple sclerosis. Source material: PBMCs. The CDR3 loop reads CASSRTSQGEQYF. Written as DNA, the CDR3 is TGTGCCAGCAGTCGGACTAGCCAGGGCGAGCAGTACTTC. The complete variable domain, with remaining parts taken from reference TRBV7-8 and TRBJ2-7, reads GAGVSQSPRYKVAKRGQDVALRCDPISGHVSLFWYQQALGQGPEFLTYFQNEAQLDKSGLPSDRFFAERPEGSVSTLKIQRTQQEDSAVYLCASSRTSQGEQYFGPGTRLTVT.